These T cell receptor beta chains were read from a single sample in a study of cytomegalovirus exposure and HLA in healthy donors. Here immunoSEQ multiplex PCR was the method, and the copy in TCRdb shows in-frame clones only, minus some. The sample carries around 130,000 clones, just over 75% recorded once. The sequenced material came from PBMCs. Receptors were obtained from a woman aged 45-65 years in good health and CMV-seronegative. Both conserved end residues are part of each CDR3. Expanded clones are given a class, and other clones once, few, many or no size at all.

CDR3: CASGQGVGRETQYF
V: TRBV5-4
size: NA

CDR3: CAWSVSYSNQPQNF
V: TRBV30
size: NA

CDR3: CASSLGTWGQSNEKLFF
V: TRBV11-3
size: NA

CDR3: CASSVATGQGPLNQHNEQFF
V: TRBV9
size: NA

CDR3: CASSQTAGWTDTQYF
V: TRBV4-3
size: NA

CDR3: CASGEAGGTYNEQFF
V: TRBV5-4
size: NA

CDR3: CASSTRQGRQFF
V: TRBV7-9
size: few

CDR3: CASSLKRTDTQYF
V: TRBV27
size: NA

CDR3: CASSFEQGLGFSGNTIYF
V: TRBV28
size: NA

CDR3: CASSPPQTEAFF
V: TRBV4-1
size: NA

CDR3: CASSRESGTSGPNEQFF
V: TRBV4-3
size: few

CDR3: CASSSFQTSGKSYEQYF
V: TRBV7-8
size: few

CDR3: CATSRTSGQETQYF
V: TRBV15
size: NA

CDR3: CASTPGTSDYGYTF
V: TRBV9
size: NA

CDR3: CASSVGIGQGNYGYTF
V: TRBV9
size: NA

CDR3: CASSLDSGTTYGYTF
V: TRBV7-8
size: NA

CDR3: CASSLVGTGVYNEQFF
V: TRBV11-2
size: few

CDR3: CASSLASSGYNEQFF
V: TRBV27
size: once

CDR3: CASSLSGTYGYTF
V: TRBV4-1
size: NA

CDR3: CASSTRTSGRGGTGELFF
V: TRBV9
size: NA

CDR3: CAWSPAQGDLDYGYTF
V: TRBV30
size: NA

CDR3: CASSSRSSMNTEAFF
V: TRBV11-2
size: few

CDR3: CASSLSGLAGAREQFF
V: TRBV7-6
size: NA

CDR3: CASGLNPERGETQYF
V: TRBV12-5
size: NA

CDR3: CASSQEPSGDTEAFF
V: TRBV4-2
size: NA

CDR3: CASSLDNEETQYF
V: TRBV5-1
size: NA

CDR3: CASSLGGREINEQFF
V: TRBV5-1
size: NA